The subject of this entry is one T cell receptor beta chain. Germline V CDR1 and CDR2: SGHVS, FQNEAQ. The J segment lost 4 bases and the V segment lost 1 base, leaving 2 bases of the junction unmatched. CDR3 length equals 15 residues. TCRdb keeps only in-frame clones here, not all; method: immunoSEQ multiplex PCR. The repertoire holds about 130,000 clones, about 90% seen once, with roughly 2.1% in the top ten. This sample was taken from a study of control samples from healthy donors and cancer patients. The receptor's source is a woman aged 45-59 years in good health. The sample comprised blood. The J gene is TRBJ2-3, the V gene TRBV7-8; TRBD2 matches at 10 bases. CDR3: CASSLGLAGADTQYF. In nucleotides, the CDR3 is TGTGCCAGCAGCTTAGGGCTAGCGGGAGCAGATACGCAGTATTTT.